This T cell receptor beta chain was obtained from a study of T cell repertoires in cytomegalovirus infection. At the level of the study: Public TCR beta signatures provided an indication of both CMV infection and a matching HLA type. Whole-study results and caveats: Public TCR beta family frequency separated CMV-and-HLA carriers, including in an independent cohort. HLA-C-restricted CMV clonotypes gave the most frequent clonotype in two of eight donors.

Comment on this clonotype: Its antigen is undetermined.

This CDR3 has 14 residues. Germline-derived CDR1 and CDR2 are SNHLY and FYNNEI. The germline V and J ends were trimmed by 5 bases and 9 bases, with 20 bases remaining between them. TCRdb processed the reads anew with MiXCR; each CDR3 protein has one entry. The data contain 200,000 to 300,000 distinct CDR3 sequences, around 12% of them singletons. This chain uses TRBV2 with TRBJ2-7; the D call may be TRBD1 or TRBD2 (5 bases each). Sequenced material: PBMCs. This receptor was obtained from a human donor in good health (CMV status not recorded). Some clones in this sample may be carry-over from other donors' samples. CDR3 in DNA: TGTGCCAGCAGTCCCACCTCAGGGACCGCGGGGCAGTACTTC. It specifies CASSPTSGTAGQYF.